The clone carrying this TCR beta chain was counted a few times. Germline V lookup: CDR1 SGHDN, CDR2 FVKESK. This CDR3 spans 14 amino acids. V dropped 6 bases and J dropped 0 bases, with 11 bases sitting between them. Here immunoSEQ multiplex PCR was the method, and the copy in TCRdb shows in-frame clones only, minus some. This table holds 90,000 to 120,000 clones, just over 90% found once. The data were taken from a study of T cell changes during pregnancy in multiple sclerosis. J is TRBJ1-1 and V is TRBV14; D possibly corresponds to TRBD1 (5 bases). This clonotype originated in a female donor with multiple sclerosis, enrolled in a pregnancy study. The specimen comprised peripheral blood, sampled after pregnancy. CDR3: CASSYGGLNTEAFF. The CDR3 DNA sequence: TGTGCCAGCAGTTACGGGGGGTTGAACACTGAAGCTTTCTTT.